This T cell receptor beta chain was documented in a study of T cell repertoires in cytomegalovirus infection. Study results and limitations: There were HLA-C-restricted CMV-specific TCR beta clonotypes dominating the ex vivo response. Frequencies of public TCR beta families were cumulated, and this identified carriers of CMV plus the relevant HLA.

With 7 bases clipped from V and 4 bases from J, the junction kept 7 bases outside the gene matches. The CDR3 sequence is 14 residues long. TCRdb re-called the reads through MiXCR, storing one row per CDR3 protein. This table holds approximately 340,000 distinct CDR3 sequences, almost 30% found once. In its sample, this clonotype was seen a few times. No antigen is known for it. Sequenced here: cultured PBMCs, sampled from culture after CMV antigen stimulation. The chain couples TRBV12-3 or TRBV12-4 to TRBJ1-3; TRBD1 matches 7 bases. The sequence came from a human donor in good health (CMV status not recorded). Some clones in this sample may be carry-over from other donors' samples. The CDR3 nucleotides are TGTGCCAGCATTCCGACAGGGACGGGAAACACCATATATTTT. It codes for CASIPTGTGNTIYF.